This TCR beta chain was obtained from a study of cytomegalovirus exposure and HLA in healthy donors. Regarding the study as a whole: In an earlier analysis, about 87% or about 30%: the productive usage of most TCR beta V segments. In terms of immune exposure information, only CMV serostatus was available.

A word on this clone: Its target is not known.

PCR involved 60 Vbeta and 13 Jbeta primers. Assay used: immunoSEQ multiplex PCR; TCRdb lists only in-frame clones, some missing. This table holds fewer than 120,000 clones, more than 70% found once. CDR1 and CDR2 (germline): KGHSY, FQNENV. Unmatched junction bases numbered 5, after V lost 1 base and J lost 0 bases. CDR3 length: 16 amino acids. The sample comprised PBMCs. This sequence was found in a woman aged 55-70 years in good health and CMV-seropositive. The chain recombines TRBV16 with TRBJ1-1, with TRBD1 matching over 7 bases. CDR3 sequence reads: CASSQLGGQMNTEAFF. The CDR3 region has the DNA TGTGCCAGCAGCCAATTGGGGGGACAGATGAACACTGAAGCTTTCTTT.